The clone carrying this T cell receptor beta chain has a single count. This entry is derived from a study of blood T cells in healthy people across ages. Through a sample-barcoded 5' primer and a J-beta primer mix, a second PCR was run for roughly 7 to 11 cycles. TCRdb re-derived calls from the 5' RACE reads in MiXCR, one entry per CDR3 protein. The sample records roughly 930,000 distinct CDR3 sequences, around 48% being singletons. This receptor was obtained from a man aged 25-45 years in good health. Source material: blood.

The CDR3, as DNA: TGCAGCGTGCCAGGGGGAAATGGCTACACCTTC. Translation: CSVPGGNGYTF. The gene calls are TRBV29-1 and TRBJ1-2, with 7 bases fitting TRBD1. Germline V gene sequence: CDR1 SQVTM, CDR2 ANQGSEA. V gave up 6 bases and J gave up 6 bases; unmatched junction bases: 4. This CDR3 comprises 11 residues.